The present T cell receptor (beta chain) was sequenced within a study of blood T cells in healthy people across ages. Through a sample-barcoded 5' primer and a J-beta primer mix, a second PCR was run for roughly 7 to 11 cycles. TCRdb processed the 5' RACE reads anew with MiXCR; each CDR3 protein has one entry. The sample has 800,000 to 1,300,000 distinct CDR3 sequences; about 25% are singletons. The sample holds a few counts of this clonotype. The germline V gene has CDR1 DFQATT and CDR2 SNEGSKA (reference sequence). CDR3 length: 13 amino acids. Trimming pared 5 bases from V and 0 bases from J, leaving 11 bases between. The same data also went into a second study, on T cells of mothers and their children. As that report states: Material was donated by three healthy Caucasian mothers and their six children.

The chain is built from TRBV20-1 and TRBJ2-7; the D is unclear. This TCR was recovered from a girl aged 2-10 years in good health. What was sequenced was blood. The CDR3, as DNA: TGCAGTGCTGAATCCTCGAGCTCCTACGAGCAGTACTTC. This sequence encodes CSAESSSSYEQYF.